This T cell receptor beta chain is from a study of T cells in Graves' hyperthyroidism and ophthalmopathy. Overall study context: Once the initial diagnosis was made, peripheral blood was obtained before any treatment.

Thyroid ultrasound and orbital computed tomography, with clinical symptoms and serum thyroxine and TRAb, informed diagnoses. There are many counts of this clonotype. Antigen unknown. With 1 base removed from V and 0 bases from J, the gap between germline ends came to 12 bases. Germline lookup yields CDR1 SGHRS and CDR2 YFSETQ. The CDR3 contains 16 residues. RNA transcripts were the template for amplifying TCR beta CDR3 regions. In the first-round RT-PCR of the TCR CDR3, the HTBI primer set was used. MiXCR, run by TCRdb on the multiplex PCR reads, gives a single entry per CDR3 protein. The sample contains around 440,000 distinct CDR3 sequences, approximately 14% of which appear only once. Study-level findings and limits: Most clonotypes that expanded in the thyroid above 0.001 also showed up in blood. Ophthalmopathy could be told apart from stable hyperthyroidism with a 13 V-J model.

Sequenced material: blood. This chain joins TRBV5-1 and TRBJ2-3; no firm D call. The sequence was collected from a woman younger than 35 with Graves' hyperthyroidism. CDR3 sequence: CASSLQHAASTDTQYF. CDR3 nucleotide sequence: TGCGCCAGCAGCTTGCAGCACGCCGCTAGCACAGATACGCAGTATTTT.